Below, 31 T cell receptor beta chains from the same sample are listed, as sequenced in a study of T cells in Graves' hyperthyroidism and ophthalmopathy. It was RNA transcripts that yielded the amplified TCR beta CDR3 regions. The HTBI set primed first-round TCR CDR3 RT-PCR. Using its own MiXCR run on the multiplex PCR reads, TCRdb lists one record per CDR3 protein. This sample has some 740,000 distinct CDR3 sequences, with around 15% found just once. The sequenced material came from blood. Receptor source: a woman between 18 and 29 years old with Graves' hyperthyroidism.

The V gene is TRBV7-2, the J gene TRBJ1-1; TRBD1 agrees at 11 bases. Trimming cost V 1 base and J 6 bases; bases outside gene matches: 10. The CDR3 covers 17 residues. CDR1 and CDR2 from the germline V gene are SGHTA and FQGNSA. This CDR3 is CASSLGGTGGRRAEAFF. The CDR3 DNA reads as TGTGCCAGCAGCTTAGGCGGGACAGGGGGTAGGAGGGCTGAAGCTTTCTTT. The variable domain in full, with the rest retrieved from reference TRBV7-2 and TRBJ1-1, is GAGVSQSPSNKVTEKGKDVELRCDPISGHTALYWYRQSLGQGLEFLIYFQGNSAPDKSGLPSDRFSAERTGGSVSTLTIQRTQQEDSAVYLCASSLGGTGGRRAEAFFGQGTRLTVV.

V is TRBV29-1 and J is TRBJ2-7; D call uncertain. Germline values: CDR1 SQVTM, CDR2 ANQGSEA. Trimming pared 4 bases from V and 0 bases from J, leaving 16 bases between. CDR3 length: 15 residues. The CDR3 coding sequence is TGCAGCGTTGCTGGTACGGGTTTGTCCTCCTACGAGCAGTACTTC. Translating gives CSVAGTGLSSYEQYF.

This clonotype was detected many times. DNA of the CDR3: TGTGCCAGCAGCCAAGGAGCCCCAGGGTCTGGAAACACCATATATTTT. Protein product: CASSQGAPGSGNTIYF. V gene TRBV3-1 combines with J gene TRBJ1-3; a weak D match, TRBD1 (5 bases). V was clipped by 1 base and J by 1 base, with 11 bases between them. Germline V gene lookup returns CDR1 LGHDT and CDR2 YNNKEL (reference sequence). This CDR3 region has 16 residues. Supplemented by reference TRBV3-1 and TRBJ1-3, the full variable domain reads DTAVSQTPKYLVTQMGNDKSIKCEQNLGHDTMYWYKQDSKKFLKIMFSYNNKELIINETVPNRFSPKSPDKAHLNLHINSLELGDSAVYFCASSQGAPGSGNTIYFGEGSWLTVV.

This clonotype was picked up many times. This chain joins TRBV7-9 and TRBJ2-7, with TRBD1 matching over 8 bases. The V and J ends lost 5 bases and 3 bases, in that order; junction bases with no gene match: 9. CDR1 and CDR2 from the germline V gene are SEHNR and FQNEAQ (reference sequence). The CDR3 extends over 15 amino acids. CDR3 loop: CASSRTGPSVYEQYF. CDR3 coding DNA: TGTGCCAGCAGCCGGACAGGGCCGAGTGTCTACGAGCAGTACTTC.

The rearrangement uses TRBV2 and TRBJ2-5, with a possible D match to TRBD2 (6 bases). The V end lost 6 bases, the J end lost 4 bases, and 18 bases lay between the germline ends. In germline, CDR1 is SNHLY, CDR2 FYNNEI. The length of the CDR3 is 15 residues. CDR3 coding DNA: TGTGCCAGCAGCTTAGCGATTACTAGCAGAGAGACCCAGTACTTC. Translated, it gives CASSLAITSRETQYF.

This clonotype has more than one count but fewer than ten. CDR3 DNA: TGCAGTGCTAGAACCACAGGGAGGAGGACTGAAGCTTTCTTT. Its translation is CSARTTGRRTEAFF. V usage is TRBV20-1 and J usage is TRBJ1-1, with D perhaps TRBD1 (6 bases). The germline CDR1 and CDR2 sequences are DFQATT and SNEGSKA (reference sequence). The CDR3 spans 14 residues. Trimming took 2 bases from V and 5 from J, leaving 15 bases between them.

The chain employs TRBV9 and TRBJ2-1, with 11 bases matching TRBD2. Germline CDR1 reads SGDLS; CDR2 reads YYNGEE. V shed 0 bases and J 2 bases; nucleotides not matched to a gene: 7. CDR3 length: 18 amino acids. The CDR3 region is CASSVGLAGGVPYNEQFF. The DNA for the CDR3 is TGTGCCAGCAGCGTAGGGCTAGCGGGAGGCGTCCCCTACAATGAGCAGTTCTTC. Using reference TRBV9 and TRBJ2-1 for the parts outside the CDR3, the full variable domain is DSGVTQTPKHLITATGQRVTLRCSPRSGDLSVYWYQQSLDQGLQFLIQYYNGEERAKGNILERFSAQQFPDLHSELNLSSLELGDSALYFCASSVGLAGGVPYNEQFFGPGTRLTVL.

The chain recombines TRBV7-9 with TRBJ1-4; D ambiguous. Germline assignment: CDR1 SEHNR and CDR2 FQNEAQ (reference sequence). The CDR3 is 14 residues long. With 3 bases removed from V and 5 bases from J, the gap between germline ends came to 10 bases. CDR3 sequence: CASSLQTGNEKLFF. CDR3 DNA sequence: TGTGCCAGCAGCTTGCAGACGGGGAATGAAAAACTGTTTTTT. The whole variable domain, filled in from reference TRBV7-9 and TRBJ1-4, reads DTGVSQNPRHKITKRGQNVTFRCDPISEHNRLYWYRQTLGQGPEFLTYFQNEAQLEKSRLLSDRFSAERPKGSFSTLEIQRTEQGDSAMYLCASSLQTGNEKLFFGSGTQLSVL.

This sequence joins TRBV9 and TRBJ2-1; TRBD1 matches 11 bases. V was pared by 2 bases and J by 4 bases, with 5 bases of the junction left unmatched. CDR3 length: 16 residues. Germline V CDR1 and CDR2: SGDLS, YYNGEE. The CDR3: CASSVSGTGGYNEQFF. In DNA form, the CDR3 reads TGTGCCAGCAGCGTCTCCGGGACAGGGGGTTACAATGAGCAGTTCTTC.

This clonotype was seen repeatedly, ten times or more. The genes are TRBV7-9 and TRBJ1-1; D is ambiguous. The CDR3 covers 14 residues. The germline V and J ends were trimmed by 1 base and 1 base, with 7 bases remaining between them. Per germline, CDR1 SEHNR and CDR2 FQNEAQ (reference sequence). The CDR3 loop is CASSLVVPNTEAFF. CDR3 DNA sequence: TGTGCCAGCAGCTTAGTAGTGCCGAACACTGAAGCTTTCTTT.

This CDR3 is CASSISDRVAYGYTF. The CDR3 nucleotides read TGTGCCAGCAGCATCTCAGACAGGGTCGCCTATGGCTACACCTTC. The chain combines TRBV12-3 or TRBV12-4 with TRBJ1-2; 7 bases map to TRBD1. The CDR3 has 15 residues. Losses at the gene ends were 6 bases for V and 4 bases for J; bases not matched to a gene: 11.

The chain uses TRBV6-9 and TRBJ1-4; D is undetermined. Trimming cost V 3 bases and J 2 bases, with 10 bases left between them. The length of the CDR3 is 15 residues. CDR1 and CDR2 (germline): MNHGY, SVAAGI. CDR3 sequence reads: CASSYFPSTNEKLFF. CDR3 nucleotide sequence: TGTGCCAGCAGTTACTTCCCCAGTACTAATGAAAAACTGTTTTTT.

Only a few counts were recorded for this clonotype. The chain carries TRBV20-1 and TRBJ1-5; D may be TRBD1 (6 bases). Germline CDR1 reads DFQATT; CDR2 reads SNEGSKA (reference sequence). Trimming shortened V by 0 bases and J by 3 bases, and 12 bases separated the two germline ends. The CDR3 is made up of 15 amino acids. CDR3 sequence: CSARDSTGFNQPQHF. The DNA of the CDR3 is TGCAGTGCTAGAGATTCCACAGGGTTCAATCAGCCCCAGCATTTT.

This clonotype was detected a few times. The chain joins TRBV7-8 to TRBJ1-2; maybe TRBD1 (6 bases). Per the germline V gene, CDR1 is SGHVS and CDR2 is FQNEAQ. This CDR3 has 18 residues. V lost 8 bases and J lost 2, with 27 bases in between. The CDR3 coding sequence is TGTGCCAGCTCGTCCCCGCTCGGGGGCGGGGGATTGAACTATGGCTACACCTTC. Translation: CASSSPLGGGGLNYGYTF.

V and J are TRBV20-1 and TRBJ2-7; 10 bases line up with TRBD2. V shed 0 bases and J 3 bases; nucleotides not matched to a gene: 5. CDR3 size: 15 residues. Germline V lookup: CDR1 DFQATT, CDR2 SNEGSKA (reference sequence). For the CDR3, the DNA is TGCAGTGCTAGAGATCCAACTAGCGGGATCTACGAGCAGTACTTC. This encodes CSARDPTSGIYEQYF.

This clonotype was seen more than once but under ten times. V gene TRBV7-3 combines with J gene TRBJ2-3; TRBD1 matches 9 bases. This CDR3 comprises 15 residues. J lost 5 bases, V lost 5 bases, and 8 bases had no gene match. Germline CDR1 and CDR2: SGHTA and FQGTGA. The DNA for the CDR3 is TGTGCCAGCAGCGAGACCGGGACAGGGTTAGATACGCAGTATTTT. Translating it yields CASSETGTGLDTQYF.

This clonotype was counted ten times or more. The CDR3: CASSFGELAGVGDIQYF. In DNA, the CDR3 is TGTGCCAGCAGTTTCGGCGAGCTAGCGGGAGTGGGCGACATTCAGTACTTC. V gene TRBV28 combines with J gene TRBJ2-4; 10 bases agree with TRBD2. The length of the CDR3 is 17 residues. CDR1 is MDHEN and CDR2 is SYDVKM in the germline V gene. J lost 8 bases, V lost 3 bases, and 13 bases had no gene match.

This clonotype has only a few counts. The chain has TRBV7-2 and TRBJ1-5; D is unresolved. Germline-derived CDR1 and CDR2 are SGHTA and FQGNSA. V lost 1 base and J 2 bases, leaving 9 bases between the germline ends. This CDR3 region has 15 residues. In DNA form, the CDR3 reads TGTGCCAGCAGCTTAGGGGCAGCCGGCAATCAGCCCCAGCATTTT. Translation gives CASSLGAAGNQPQHF.

This clonotype was found many times. The V gene is TRBV2, the J gene TRBJ1-2; no firm D call. The CDR3 sequence is 11 residues long. V shed 6 bases and J shed 6 bases, with 8 bases lying between them. In germline, CDR1 is SNHLY, CDR2 FYNNEI. For the CDR3, the DNA is TGTGCCAGCAGCATCAGTGATGGCTACACCTTC. Residues: CASSISDGYTF. The whole variable domain, remainder taken from reference TRBV2 and TRBJ1-2, is EPEVTQTPSHQVTQMGQEVILRCVPISNHLYFYWYRQILGQKVEFLVSFYNNEISEKSEIFDDQFSVERPDGSNFTLKIRSTKLEDSAMYFCASSISDGYTFGSGTRLTVV.

At least ten counts were recorded for this clonotype. The V and J genes are TRBV7-2 and TRBJ2-7; D not resolved. The V and J ends lost 2 bases and 7 bases respectively, with 18 bases between them. This CDR3 contains 15 residues. Looked up from germline, CDR1 is SGHTA and CDR2 is FQGNSA. DNA of the CDR3: TGTGCCAGCAGCTTAACGAGTTTCCCGGACGTGGAGCAGTACTTC. Its translation is CASSLTSFPDVEQYF.

The chain recombines TRBV28 with TRBJ2-2; the D gene is possibly TRBD2 (6 bases). This CDR3 spans 13 amino acids. Deletions cut 7 bases from V and 5 bases from J, with 11 bases between. The germline gives CDR1 MDHEN, CDR2 SYDVKM. CDR3 DNA sequence: TGTGCCAGCATCTGGGGGGTGACCGGGGAGCTGTTTTTT. Its translation is CASIWGVTGELFF.

This clonotype has only a few counts. This rearrangement joins TRBV19 to TRBJ1-1, with TRBD1 matching 7 bases. The J segment lost 3 bases and the V segment lost 5 bases, leaving 9 bases of the junction unmatched. CDR1 is LNHDA, CDR2 SQIVND, per germline (reference sequence). This CDR3 spans 15 amino acids. CDR3 loop: CASSLTDRRYTEAFF. In DNA, the CDR3 is TGTGCCAGTAGTCTCACGGACAGGAGGTACACTGAAGCTTTCTTT.

The chain has TRBV9 and TRBJ1-4, with TRBD1 matching over 7 bases. The CDR3 is 15 amino acids. V gave up 4 bases and J gave up 6 bases; unmatched junction bases: 9. Germline loops: CDR1 SGDLS, CDR2 YYNGEE. CDR3 in DNA: TGTGCCAGCAGCTATTCACGAGGGGGCGATGAAAAACTGTTTTTT. Translation gives CASSYSRGGDEKLFF.

The chain couples TRBV6-2 or TRBV6-3 to TRBJ2-1, with D possibly TRBD2 on 6 matching bases. Germline values: CDR1 MNHEY, CDR2 SVGEGT. Trimming cost V 7 bases and J 3 bases, with 13 bases left between them. The CDR3 sequence is 14 residues long. The CDR3: CASNAGRDYNEQFF. The CDR3 DNA reads TGTGCCAGCAATGCGGGACGTGACTACAATGAGCAGTTCTTC.

This chain connects TRBV3-1 to TRBJ2-7; tentatively, D is TRBD2 (6 bases). The germline V and J ends were trimmed by 3 bases and 2 bases, with 11 bases remaining between them. CDR1 is LGHDT, CDR2 YNNKEL, per germline (reference sequence). The CDR3 contains 14 residues. The CDR3 nucleotides are TGTGCCAGCAGCCATGCGGGGACGCCCTACGAGCAGTACTTC. Protein: CASSHAGTPYEQYF.

This clonotype was seen many times. This chain uses TRBV11-2 with TRBJ2-7, with 9 bases that match TRBD1. This CDR3 contains 16 residues. Germline-derived CDR1 and CDR2 are SGHAT and FQNNGV. V lost 7 bases, J lost 2 bases, and 12 bases stayed unmatched. This CDR3 is CASTYKRGQGPYEQYF. In DNA, the CDR3 is TGTGCCAGCACCTACAAGCGGGGACAGGGTCCCTACGAGCAGTACTTC.

The chain uses TRBV6-2 or TRBV6-3 and TRBJ1-6; D is unresolved. Trimming stripped 2 bases from V and 7 bases from J, with 9 bases between. Germline lookup yields CDR1 MNHEY and CDR2 SVGEGT. This CDR3 has 14 residues. CDR3 coding DNA: TGTGCCAGCAGTTACGGAGGGAAGAATTCACCCCTCCACTTT. Amino acids: CASSYGGKNSPLHF.

This clonotype came up many times. This chain connects TRBV3-1 to TRBJ1-3, with D maybe TRBD1 (5 bases). Deletions cut 3 bases from V and 2 bases from J, with 8 bases between. This CDR3 is built from 14 residues. Germline V gene sequence: CDR1 LGHDT, CDR2 YNNKEL (reference sequence). The CDR3 DNA sequence: TGTGCCAGCAGCCACGGGGCAGCTGGAAACACCATATATTTT. This codes for CASSHGAAGNTIYF.

In this sample, this clonotype turned up a few times. The chain carries TRBV4-2 and TRBJ1-5, with D perhaps TRBD1 (5 bases). CDR1 is LGHNA, CDR2 YNFKEQ, per germline. V was shortened by 1 base and J by 0 bases, with 10 bases between the two germline ends. The CDR3 has 16 amino acids. CDR3 sequence: CASSQGGIYSNQPQHF. DNA for the CDR3: TGTGCCAGCAGCCAAGGGGGGATTTATAGCAATCAGCCCCAGCATTTT.

This clonotype was detected many times. Sequence at one end of the junction differs from germline and may be a read error. The rearrangement uses TRBV11-2 and TRBJ1-1; 9 nucleotides match TRBD1. Per germline, CDR1 SGHAT and CDR2 FQNNGV. The CDR3 is made up of 15 amino acids. Here the CDR3 reads CASSYSQGAGTKAFF. For the CDR3, the DNA is TGTGCCAGCAGCTACTCACAGGGGGCCGGCACTAAAGCTTTCTTT.

This clonotype was recorded a few times. V gene TRBV7-8 combines with J gene TRBJ1-1, with a possible D match to TRBD1 (6 bases). The germline V and J ends were trimmed by 4 bases and 4 bases, with 19 bases remaining between them. The CDR3 runs 16 residues. CDR1 and CDR2 from the germline V gene are SGHVS and FQNEAQ. CDR3 residues: CASSSGGGARGTEAFF. The DNA for the CDR3 is TGTGCCAGCAGCTCCGGGGGGGGGGCGAGGGGCACTGAAGCTTTCTTT. Using reference TRBV7-8 and TRBJ1-1 for the parts outside the CDR3, the full variable domain is GAGVSQSPRYKVAKRGQDVALRCDPISGHVSLFWYQQALGQGPEFLTYFQNEAQLDKSGLPSDRFFAERPEGSVSTLKIQRTQQEDSAVYLCASSSGGGARGTEAFFGQGTRLTVV.